The next 20 T cell receptor beta chains were all read from a single sample in a study of graft-versus-host responses after intestinal transplantation. Generated by immunoSEQ multiplex PCR, the TCRdb table keeps only in-frame clones and is missing some. This table holds fewer than 11,000 clones, 90% to 95% found once. The sequencing here drew on PBMCs, taken approximately 69 days after transplant. The origin of the receptors is a human patient who received an intestinal transplant, so some T cells may come from the graft donor.

The chain has TRBV19 and TRBJ1-5, with D uncertain. Germline values: CDR1 LNHDA, CDR2 SQIVND (reference sequence). V gave up 4 bases and J gave up 4 bases, with 11 bases separating them. The CDR3 has 14 amino acids. In DNA, the CDR3 is TGTGCCAGTAGTACCAGTGCACCGAATCAGCCCCAGCATTTT. Amino acid sequence: CASSTSAPNQPQHF.

The J gene is TRBJ2-1, the V gene TRBV7-2; D is perhaps TRBD2 (6 bases). Trimming took off 2 bases at V and 2 bases at J, with 10 bases between the two ends. This CDR3 has 15 residues. The V gene's germline CDR1 is SGHTA and CDR2 FQGNSA. CDR3 sequence reads: CASSLTRGPYNEQFF. CDR3 in DNA: TGTGCCAGCAGCTTAACGCGGGGCCCCTACAATGAGCAGTTCTTC.

The rearrangement links TRBV15 to TRBJ2-7; D ambiguous. Per germline, CDR1 LNHNV and CDR2 YYDKDF (reference sequence). The CDR3 contains 16 residues. Trimming removed 2 bases at V and 2 bases at J, with 16 bases between. DNA of the CDR3: TGTGCCACCAGCAGACAGGACGGACCAAGGGCCTACGAGCAGTACTTC. As protein: CATSRQDGPRAYEQYF.

V usage is TRBV28 and J usage is TRBJ2-5; maybe TRBD2 (6 bases). V shed 5 bases and J shed 2 bases, with 21 bases lying between them. In germline, CDR1 is MDHEN, CDR2 SYDVKM. CDR3 length: 17 residues. CDR3 residues: CASSPTLGGPVQETQYF. The DNA of the CDR3 is TGTGCCAGCAGTCCGACGTTGGGGGGTCCGGTGCAAGAGACCCAGTACTTC.

This clone is a singleton in its sample. The J gene is TRBJ2-1, the V gene TRBV5-4; 11 positions match TRBD2. Unmatched junction bases numbered 6, after V lost 3 bases and J lost 7 bases. CDR3 size: 15 residues. From germline, CDR1 is SGHNT and CDR2 YYREEE (reference sequence). The CDR3 is CASSSLAGGRNEQFF. CDR3 in DNA: TGTGCCAGCAGCTCCTTAGCGGGAGGGCGAAATGAGCAGTTCTTC.

The chain is built from TRBV5-1 and TRBJ2-3; 8 nucleotides match TRBD1. CDR1 and CDR2 (germline): SGHRS, YFSETQ. The CDR3 totals 16 residues. With V trimmed by 0 bases and J by 3 bases, 6 bases remained unmatched. This chain's CDR3 is CASSLAGQGVTDTQYF. In nucleotides, the CDR3 is TGCGCCAGCAGCTTGGCCGGACAGGGAGTGACAGATACGCAGTATTTT.

The chain recombines TRBV7-9 with TRBJ2-1; 8 nucleotides agree with TRBD1. Germline V lookup: CDR1 SEHNR, CDR2 FQNEAQ (reference sequence). The trim removed 4 bases at V and 7 bases at J, leaving 9 bases unmatched. CDR3 size: 15 residues. The CDR3 reads CASSSKKQGENEQFF. The CDR3 bases are TGTGCCAGCAGCTCTAAGAAACAGGGGGAGAATGAGCAGTTCTTC.

This chain links TRBV2 with TRBJ2-7; TRBD2 aligns across 8 bases. In germline, CDR1 is SNHLY, CDR2 FYNNEI. V was pared by 7 bases and J by 6 bases, with 8 bases of the junction left unmatched. The CDR3 loop spans 13 amino acids. The CDR3 DNA reads as TGTGCCAGCAACAAAGCGGGAGAGGGCGAGCAGTACTTC. Residues: CASNKAGEGEQYF.

The chain employs TRBV30 and TRBJ1-1, with a possible D match to TRBD1 (5 bases). The CDR3 is 11 amino acids. From germline, CDR1 is GTSNPN and CDR2 SVGIG (reference sequence). The CDR3, as DNA: TGTGCGTGGGGGGACGTGGCTGAAGCTTTCTTT. It codes for CAWGDVAEAFF.

This rearrangement joins TRBV2 to TRBJ2-1; D is unclear. Between the trimmed V and J ends, which lost 7 bases and 5 bases, there was a span of 6 bases. The CDR3 runs 11 residues. Germline CDR1 SNHLY, CDR2 FYNNEI. The CDR3 DNA sequence: TGTGCCAGCACGTTAAACAATGAGCAGTTCTTC. Its protein is CASTLNNEQFF.

This sequence joins TRBV4-1 and TRBJ2-7, with 13 bases fitting TRBD2. The CDR3 runs 17 residues. V was clipped by 0 bases and J by 2 bases; unmatched bases: 4. CDR1 MGHRA and CDR2 YSYEKL come from the germline V gene. Here the CDR3 reads CASSQDPTSGRAYEQYF. The CDR3 bases are TGCGCCAGCAGCCAAGATCCTACTAGCGGGAGGGCCTACGAGCAGTACTTC.

CDR3 sequence: CASSWRGAAEAFF. CDR3 sequence (DNA): TGCGCCAGCAGCTGGCGGGGGGCGGCTGAAGCTTTCTTT. This rearrangement joins TRBV4-1 to TRBJ1-1; tentatively, D is TRBD1 (6 bases). The V end was cut by 5 bases, the J end by 6 bases, with 13 bases between. CDR1 and CDR2 from the germline V gene are MGHRA and YSYEKL. The CDR3 loop spans 13 amino acids.

The CDR3, as DNA: TGCGCCAGCAGCTTCGGAGCCTCCTATGGCTACACCTTC. Its translation: CASSFGASYGYTF. The V and J genes are TRBV5-1 and TRBJ1-2, with unresolved D. V was trimmed by 2 bases and J by 4 bases, leaving 9 bases between them. Germline lookup yields CDR1 SGHRS and CDR2 YFSETQ. The CDR3 totals 13 residues.

V is TRBV28 and J is TRBJ2-7; D remains unclear. This CDR3 is built from 17 residues. V lost 3 bases, J lost 0 bases, and 18 bases lay in between. Germline-derived CDR1 and CDR2 are MDHEN and SYDVKM. The CDR3 DNA reads TGTGCCAGCAGTTTTGAGGTGATGACCGCCAGCTCCTACGAGCAGTACTTC. This sequence encodes CASSFEVMTASSYEQYF.

The V gene is TRBV9, the J gene TRBJ1-3, with D hard to call. CDR3 size: 15 residues. Trimming stripped 0 bases from V and 0 bases from J, with 7 bases between. Germline lookup yields CDR1 SGDLS and CDR2 YYNGEE. CDR3 residues: CASSVAGDSGNTIYF. The CDR3 DNA sequence: TGTGCCAGCAGCGTAGCTGGGGACTCTGGAAACACCATATATTTT. Full variable domain (rest looked up from reference TRBV9 and TRBJ1-3): DSGVTQTPKHLITATGQRVTLRCSPRSGDLSVYWYQQSLDQGLQFLIQYYNGEERAKGNILERFSAQQFPDLHSELNLSSLELGDSALYFCASSVAGDSGNTIYFGEGSWLTVV.

This clone has more than one count but fewer than ten. This chain uses TRBV9 with TRBJ2-5, with 7 positions matching TRBD2. Trimming cost V 2 bases and J 1 base; bases outside gene matches: 5. CDR1 is SGDLS, CDR2 YYNGEE, per germline. The CDR3 length is 15 residues. The CDR3 spells CASSVGGGSQETQYF. The CDR3 DNA reads as TGTGCCAGCAGCGTGGGGGGAGGGAGCCAAGAGACCCAGTACTTC.

This sequence joins TRBV5-6 and TRBJ1-3; D remains unclear. CDR3 length: 15 residues. Per the germline V gene, CDR1 is SGHDT and CDR2 is YYEEEE. Trimming removed 0 bases at V and 0 bases at J, with 7 bases between. In nucleotides, the CDR3 is TGTGCCAGCAGCTTGGGAGGTTACTCTGGAAACACCATATATTTT. Its protein is CASSLGGYSGNTIYF.

V gene TRBV5-4 combines with J gene TRBJ2-7; D is perhaps TRBD2 (5 bases). Trimming took 4 bases from V and 0 from J, leaving 11 bases between them. Germline-derived CDR1 and CDR2 are SGHNT and YYREEE (reference sequence). The CDR3 has 14 amino acids. CDR3 in amino acids: CASSDTGISYEQYF. The DNA for the CDR3 is TGTGCCAGCAGCGATACCGGGATCTCCTACGAGCAGTACTTC.

CDR3 residues: CASSQDLRKRSDYEQYF. The CDR3 nucleotides are TGTGCCAGCAGCCAAGATTTGAGGAAAAGGTCAGATTACGAGCAGTACTTC. This chain links TRBV14 with TRBJ2-7; D is unresolved. The CDR3 extends over 17 amino acids. Trimming cost V 0 bases and J 4 bases, with 19 bases left between them. The germline gives CDR1 SGHDN, CDR2 FVKESK.

The rearrangement uses TRBV5-6 and TRBJ2-1, with 7 bases that match TRBD2. The V gene's germline CDR1 is SGHDT and CDR2 YYEEEE. This CDR3 region has 15 residues. V was pared by 0 bases and J by 2 bases, with 2 bases of the junction left unmatched. In DNA, the CDR3 is TGTGCCAGCAGCTTGGCCGGGAGGCCCTACAATGAGCAGTTCTTC. Translating it yields CASSLAGRPYNEQFF.